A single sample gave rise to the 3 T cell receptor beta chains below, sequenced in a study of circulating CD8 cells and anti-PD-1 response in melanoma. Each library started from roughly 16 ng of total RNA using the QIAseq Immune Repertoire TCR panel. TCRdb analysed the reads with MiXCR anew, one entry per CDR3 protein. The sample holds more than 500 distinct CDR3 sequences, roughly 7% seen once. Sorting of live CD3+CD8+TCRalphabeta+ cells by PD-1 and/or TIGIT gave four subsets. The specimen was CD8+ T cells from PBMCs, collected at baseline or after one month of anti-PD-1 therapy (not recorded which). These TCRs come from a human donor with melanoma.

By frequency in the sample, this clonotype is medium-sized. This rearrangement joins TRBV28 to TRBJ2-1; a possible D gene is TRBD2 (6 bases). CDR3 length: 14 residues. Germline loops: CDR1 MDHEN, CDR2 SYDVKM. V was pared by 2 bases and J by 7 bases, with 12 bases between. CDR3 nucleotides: TGTGCCAGCAGTTTAGGGCGGGGTTGGAATGAGCAGTTCTTC. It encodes CASSLGRGWNEQFF.

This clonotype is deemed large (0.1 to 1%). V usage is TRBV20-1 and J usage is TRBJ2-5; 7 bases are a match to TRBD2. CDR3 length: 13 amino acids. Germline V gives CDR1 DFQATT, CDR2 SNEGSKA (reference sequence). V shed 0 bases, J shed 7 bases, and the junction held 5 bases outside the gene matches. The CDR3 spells CSARDPGGRTQYF. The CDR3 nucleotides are TGCAGTGCTAGAGACCCTGGCGGGAGGACCCAGTACTTC.

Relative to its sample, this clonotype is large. The CDR3 coding sequence is TGTGCCAGCAGCCCTTCCGGGGCCTTACCTAGCACAGATACGCAGTATTTT. Amino acid sequence: CASSPSGALPSTDTQYF. The chain employs TRBV5-5 and TRBJ2-3; TRBD1 or TRBD2 may be the D gene (5 bases each). V dropped 4 bases and J dropped 0 bases, with 18 bases sitting between them. This CDR3 has 17 amino acids. Looked up from germline, CDR1 is SGHKS and CDR2 is YYEKEE (reference sequence).